This T cell receptor beta chain was sequenced during a study of Ad26.COV2.S vaccination and SARS-CoV-2 variants. The treatment is: roughly 19 received Ad26.COV2.S at low or high dose, single or two shots; about 5 received placebo; per-sample allocation not given. On day 63 after the first injection, vaccine and placebo recipients gave samples. The data were produced by immunoSEQ multiplex PCR, yet TCRdb's version contains in-frame clones alone and is incomplete. The table shows 350,000 to 500,000 clones, with 90% occurring only once. The CDR3 covers 15 residues. Germline CDR1 reads SGHTA; CDR2 reads FQGTGA. Trimming removed 4 bases from V and 1 base from J, with 10 bases in between.

This sequence joins TRBV7-3 and TRBJ2-2; D is perhaps TRBD2 (6 bases). The material sequenced was peripheral blood, taken in a trial of Ad26.COV2.S vaccine versus placebo. The TCR originated in a person between 18 and 65 years old who received the Ad26.COV2.S COVID-19 vaccine or a placebo. CDR3 sequence reads: CASSSLGGNTGELFF. CDR3 in DNA: TGTGCCAGCAGCTCACTCGGGGGGAACACCGGGGAGCTGTTTTTT.